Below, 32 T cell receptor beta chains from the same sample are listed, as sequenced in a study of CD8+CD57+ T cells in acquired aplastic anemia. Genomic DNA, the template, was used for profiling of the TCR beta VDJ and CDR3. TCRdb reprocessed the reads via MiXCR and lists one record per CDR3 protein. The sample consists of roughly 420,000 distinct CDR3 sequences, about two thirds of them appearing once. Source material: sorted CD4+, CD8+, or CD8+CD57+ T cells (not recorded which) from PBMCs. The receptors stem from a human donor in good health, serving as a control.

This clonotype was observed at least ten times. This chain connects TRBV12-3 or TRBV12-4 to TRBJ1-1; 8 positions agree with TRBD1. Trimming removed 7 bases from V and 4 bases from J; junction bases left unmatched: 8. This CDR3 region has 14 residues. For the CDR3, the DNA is TGTGCCAGCACCCATCTGGACAGGGCCACTGAAGCTTTCTTT. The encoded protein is CASTHLDRATEAFF.

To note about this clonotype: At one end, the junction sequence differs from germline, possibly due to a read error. The CDR3 region has the DNA TGTGCCAGCAGCCCGAGCGACCCGCGGGATTCACCCTTCCACTTT. Protein: CASSPSDPRDSPFHF. The chain recombines TRBV7-9 with TRBJ1-6; D not resolved. The length of the CDR3 is 15 residues. Germline V gene data show CDR1 as SEHNR and CDR2 as FQNEAQ (reference sequence). The variable domain in full, completed from reference TRBV7-9 and TRBJ1-6, reads DTGVSQNPRHKITKRGQNVTFRCDPISEHNRLYWYRQTLGQGPEFLTYFQNEAQLEKSRLLSDRFSAERPKGSFSTLEIQRTEQGDSAMYLCASSPSDPRDSPFHFGNGTRLTVT.

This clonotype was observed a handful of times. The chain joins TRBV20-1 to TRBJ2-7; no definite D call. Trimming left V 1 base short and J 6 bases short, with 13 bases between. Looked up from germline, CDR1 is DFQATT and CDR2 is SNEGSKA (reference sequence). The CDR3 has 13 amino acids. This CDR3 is CSARGGNNGEQYF. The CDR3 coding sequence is TGCAGTGCTAGAGGGGGTAATAACGGCGAGCAGTACTTC.

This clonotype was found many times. The CDR3 bases are TGCGCCAGCAGCTTGGATCCGGGGGTCGCTGAAGCTTTCTTT. Translating it yields CASSLDPGVAEAFF. The chain employs TRBV5-1 and TRBJ1-1; D may be TRBD1 (5 bases). CDR1 is SGHRS and CDR2 is YFSETQ in the germline V gene. V was clipped by 0 bases and J by 6 bases, with 12 bases between them. The CDR3 runs to 14 residues.

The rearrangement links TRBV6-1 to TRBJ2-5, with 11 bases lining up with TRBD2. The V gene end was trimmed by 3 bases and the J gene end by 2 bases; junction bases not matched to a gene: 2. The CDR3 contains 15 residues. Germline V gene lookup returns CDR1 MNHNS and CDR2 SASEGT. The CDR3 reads CASSDLAGGQETQYF. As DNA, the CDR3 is TGTGCCAGCAGTGATTTAGCGGGGGGGCAAGAGACCCAGTACTTC.

CDR3 sequence reads: CSARRGVEAFF. CDR3 nucleotide sequence: TGCAGTGCTCGACGTGGGGTTGAAGCTTTCTTT. The rearrangement links TRBV20-1 to TRBJ1-1; D unclear. CDR1 is DFQATT, CDR2 SNEGSKA, per germline (reference sequence). Between the trimmed V and J ends, which lost 5 bases and 7 bases, there was a span of 11 bases. The CDR3 is made up of 11 amino acids.

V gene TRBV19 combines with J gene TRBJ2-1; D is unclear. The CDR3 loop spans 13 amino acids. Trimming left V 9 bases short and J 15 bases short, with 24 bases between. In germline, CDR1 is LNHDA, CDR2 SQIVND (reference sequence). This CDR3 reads CASSPRRTEQPFF. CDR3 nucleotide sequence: TGTGCCAGCAGCCCACGGCGCACGGAGCAGCCGTTCTTC.

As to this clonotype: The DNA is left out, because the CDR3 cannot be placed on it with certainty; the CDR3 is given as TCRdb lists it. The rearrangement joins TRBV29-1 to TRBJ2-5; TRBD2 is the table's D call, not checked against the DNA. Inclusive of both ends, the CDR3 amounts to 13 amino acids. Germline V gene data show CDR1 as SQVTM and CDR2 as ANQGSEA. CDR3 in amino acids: CSVAAGSNQTQHF.

CDR3 amino acids: CSAVAGGSVYEQYF. The CDR3 region has the DNA TGCAGTGCAGTAGCGGGGGGCAGCGTTTACGAGCAGTACTTC. This sequence joins TRBV20-1 and TRBJ2-7; 10 nucleotides agree with TRBD2. This CDR3 is 14 amino acids long. V lost 6 bases to trimming and J lost 4 bases; unmatched junction nucleotides: 9. Germline V gene lookup returns CDR1 DFQATT and CDR2 SNEGSKA (reference sequence).

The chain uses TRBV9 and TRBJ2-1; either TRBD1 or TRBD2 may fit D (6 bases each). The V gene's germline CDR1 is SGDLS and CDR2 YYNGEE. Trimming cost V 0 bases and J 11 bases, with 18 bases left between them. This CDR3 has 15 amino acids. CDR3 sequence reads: CASSVGGDNQPQQFF. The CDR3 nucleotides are TGTGCCAGCAGCGTAGGGGGGGACAATCAGCCCCAGCAGTTCTTC.

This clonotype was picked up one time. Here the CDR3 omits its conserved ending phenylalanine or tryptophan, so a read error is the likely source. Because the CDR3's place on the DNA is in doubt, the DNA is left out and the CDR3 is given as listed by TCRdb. The CDR3: CASSSGTGGQLCL. J is TRBJ2-5 and V is TRBV7-2; TRBD1 reflects the table's D call only, with no check against the DNA. Germline values: CDR1 SGHTA, CDR2 FQGNSA. With termini counted, the CDR3 has 13 amino acids.

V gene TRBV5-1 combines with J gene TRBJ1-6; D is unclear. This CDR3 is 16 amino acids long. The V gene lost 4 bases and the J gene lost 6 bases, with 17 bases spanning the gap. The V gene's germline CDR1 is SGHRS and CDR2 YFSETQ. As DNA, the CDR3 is TGCGCCAGCAGCGGCAGCCTCCGCTATGGTAATTCACCCCTCCACTTT. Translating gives CASSGSLRYGNSPLHF.

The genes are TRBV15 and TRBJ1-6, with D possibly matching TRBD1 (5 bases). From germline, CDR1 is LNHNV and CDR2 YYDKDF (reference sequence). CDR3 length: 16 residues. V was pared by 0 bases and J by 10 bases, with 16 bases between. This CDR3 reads CATSRDFGQGSSPLHF. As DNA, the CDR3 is TGTGCCACCAGCAGAGATTTTGGGCAGGGTTCCTCACCCCTCCACTTT.

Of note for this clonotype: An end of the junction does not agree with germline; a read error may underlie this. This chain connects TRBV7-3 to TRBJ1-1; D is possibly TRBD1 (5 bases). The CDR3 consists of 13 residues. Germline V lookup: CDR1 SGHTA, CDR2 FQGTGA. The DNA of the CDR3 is TGTGCTAGCAGCTTAGGGGCGAGGGCTGAAGTTTTCTTT. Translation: CASSLGARAEVFF.

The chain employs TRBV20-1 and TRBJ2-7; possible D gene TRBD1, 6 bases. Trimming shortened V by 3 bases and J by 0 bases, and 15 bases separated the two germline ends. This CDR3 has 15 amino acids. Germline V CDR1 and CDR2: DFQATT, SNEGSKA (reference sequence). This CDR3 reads CSASVGAHGSYEQYF. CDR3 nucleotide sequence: TGCAGTGCTAGTGTGGGGGCGCATGGCTCCTACGAGCAGTACTTC.

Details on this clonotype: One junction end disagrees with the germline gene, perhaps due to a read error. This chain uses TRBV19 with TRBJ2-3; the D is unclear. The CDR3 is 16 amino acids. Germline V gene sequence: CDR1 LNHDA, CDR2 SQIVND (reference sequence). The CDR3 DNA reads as TGTGCCAGCAGCTCTAGACGCAGACTTTCTAGGGATACCCAGTACTTT. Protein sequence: CASSSRRRLSRDTQYF.

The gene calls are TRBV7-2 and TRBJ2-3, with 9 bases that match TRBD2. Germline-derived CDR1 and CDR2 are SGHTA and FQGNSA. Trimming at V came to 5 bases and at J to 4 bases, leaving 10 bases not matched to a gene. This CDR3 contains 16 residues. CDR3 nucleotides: TGTGCCAGCAGCCCTAGACTGGCGGGGGGGTCAGATACGCAGTATTTT. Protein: CASSPRLAGGSDTQYF.

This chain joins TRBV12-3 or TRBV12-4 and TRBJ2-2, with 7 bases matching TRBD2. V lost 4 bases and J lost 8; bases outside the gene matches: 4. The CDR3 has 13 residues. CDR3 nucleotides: TGTGCCAGCAGTTACGCGGGGGAAGGGGAGCTGTTTTTT. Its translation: CASSYAGEGELFF.

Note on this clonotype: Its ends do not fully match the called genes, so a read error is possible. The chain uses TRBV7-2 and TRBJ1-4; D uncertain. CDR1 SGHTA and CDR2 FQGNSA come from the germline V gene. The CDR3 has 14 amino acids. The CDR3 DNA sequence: TGTGCCAGCAGCCAGCGAGCGAGGGCTGAAAATCTGTTTTTT. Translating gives CASSQRARAENLFF.

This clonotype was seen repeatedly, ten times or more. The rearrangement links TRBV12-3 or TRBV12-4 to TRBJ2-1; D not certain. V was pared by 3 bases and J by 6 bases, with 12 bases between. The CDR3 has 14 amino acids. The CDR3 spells CASSLAGLGNEQFF. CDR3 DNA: TGTGCCAGCAGTTTGGCAGGCCTAGGCAATGAGCAGTTCTTC.

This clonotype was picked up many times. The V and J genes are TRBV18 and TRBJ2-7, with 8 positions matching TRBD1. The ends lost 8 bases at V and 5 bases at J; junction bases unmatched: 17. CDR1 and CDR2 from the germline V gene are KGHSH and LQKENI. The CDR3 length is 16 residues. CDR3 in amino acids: CASLRRTRTQGDEQYF. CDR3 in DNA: TGTGCCAGCCTGCGACGGACTCGAACACAGGGGGACGAGCAGTACTTC.

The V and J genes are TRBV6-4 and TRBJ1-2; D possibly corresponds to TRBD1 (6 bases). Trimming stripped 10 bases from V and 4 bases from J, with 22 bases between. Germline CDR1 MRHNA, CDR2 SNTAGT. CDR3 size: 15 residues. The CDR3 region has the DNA TGTGCCATTTTTTACTCAAACAGGGTAGGCTATGGCTACACCTTC. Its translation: CAIFYSNRVGYGYTF.

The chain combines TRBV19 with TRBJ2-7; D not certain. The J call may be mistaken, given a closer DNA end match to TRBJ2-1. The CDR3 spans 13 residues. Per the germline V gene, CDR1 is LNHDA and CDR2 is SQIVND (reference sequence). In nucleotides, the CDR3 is TGTGGCACTACCCATGTGAGAACCTGTGAGCAGTTCTTC. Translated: CGTTHVRTCEQFF.

The CDR3 spells CASSLSRQGKLNYYTF. As DNA, the CDR3 is TGTGCCAGCAGCTTGAGCCGACAGGGAAAGTTGAATTATTACACCTTC. The chain links TRBV7-8 to TRBJ1-2, with TRBD1 identical over 7 bases. The CDR3 spans 16 residues. Germline assignment: CDR1 SGHVS and CDR2 FQNEAQ. V was pared by 3 bases and J by 11 bases, with 18 bases of the junction left unmatched.

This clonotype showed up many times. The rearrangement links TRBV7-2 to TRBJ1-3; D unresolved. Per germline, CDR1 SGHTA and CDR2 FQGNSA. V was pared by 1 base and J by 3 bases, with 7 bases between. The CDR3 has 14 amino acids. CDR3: CASSLGHLGNTIYF. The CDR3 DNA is TGTGCCAGCAGCTTAGGACATCTTGGAAACACCATATATTTT.

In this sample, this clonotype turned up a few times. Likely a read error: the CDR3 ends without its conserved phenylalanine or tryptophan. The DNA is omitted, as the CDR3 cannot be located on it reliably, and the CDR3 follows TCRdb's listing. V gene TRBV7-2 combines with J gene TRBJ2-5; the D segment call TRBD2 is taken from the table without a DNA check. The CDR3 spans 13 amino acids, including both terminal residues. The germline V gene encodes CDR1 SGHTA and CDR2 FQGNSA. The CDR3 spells CASSLAPTGEGFE.

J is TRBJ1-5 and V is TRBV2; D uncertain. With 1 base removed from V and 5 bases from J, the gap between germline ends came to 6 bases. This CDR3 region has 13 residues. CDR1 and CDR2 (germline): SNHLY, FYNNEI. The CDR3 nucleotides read TGTGCCAGCAGTGAAGGCGGGGATCAGCCCCAGCATTTT. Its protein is CASSEGGDQPQHF.

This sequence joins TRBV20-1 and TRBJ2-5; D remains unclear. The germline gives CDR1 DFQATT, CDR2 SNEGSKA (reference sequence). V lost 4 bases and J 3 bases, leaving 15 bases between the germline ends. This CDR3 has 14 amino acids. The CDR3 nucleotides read TGCAGTGCTATCACAACGAACACTGAAGAGACCCAGTACTTC. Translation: CSAITTNTEETQYF.

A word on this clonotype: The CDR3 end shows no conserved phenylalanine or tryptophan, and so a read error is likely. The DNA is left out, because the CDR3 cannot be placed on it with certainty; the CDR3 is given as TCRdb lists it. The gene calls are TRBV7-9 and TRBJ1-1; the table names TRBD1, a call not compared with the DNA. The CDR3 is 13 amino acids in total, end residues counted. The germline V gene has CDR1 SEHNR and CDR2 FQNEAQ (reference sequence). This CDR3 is CASSLRDRGSPLH.

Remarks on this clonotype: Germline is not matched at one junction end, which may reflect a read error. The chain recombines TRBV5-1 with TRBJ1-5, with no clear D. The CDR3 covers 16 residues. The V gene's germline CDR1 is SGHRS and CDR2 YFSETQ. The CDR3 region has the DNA TGTGCCAGCAGCTCGAGGGTCGACGGCTCAGGTCAGCCCCAGCATTTT. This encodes CASSSRVDGSGQPQHF.

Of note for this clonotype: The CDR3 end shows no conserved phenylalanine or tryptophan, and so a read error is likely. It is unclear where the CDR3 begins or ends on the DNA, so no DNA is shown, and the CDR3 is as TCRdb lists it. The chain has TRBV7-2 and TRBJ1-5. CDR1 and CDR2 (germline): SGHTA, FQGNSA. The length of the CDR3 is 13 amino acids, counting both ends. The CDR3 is CASSLVAKNTDKQ.

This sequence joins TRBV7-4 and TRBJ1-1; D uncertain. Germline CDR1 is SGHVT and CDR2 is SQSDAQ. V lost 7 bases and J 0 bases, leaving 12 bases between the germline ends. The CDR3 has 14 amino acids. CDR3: CASTLDMMNTEAFF. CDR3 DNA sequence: TGTGCCAGCACCCTAGACATGATGAACACTGAAGCTTTCTTT.